One and the same sample provided the 5 T cell receptor beta chains below, sequenced in a study of cytomegalovirus exposure and HLA in healthy donors (TCRdb year 2017). Receptors were amplified or captured by the immunoSEQ multiplex PCR assay. Sourced from immuneACCESS, this table was stored by TCRdb with only in-frame sequences that have V and J called. A share of the clones is absent; for the studies checked, an unresolved V gene accounts for under half, and the remainder has no known explanation. A total of some 90,000 clones appear in this sample, roughly 97% of them only once. The ten largest make up 0.6% to 0.85% of the sample. The sample comprised PBMCs. These receptor sequences come from a man between 18 and 35 years old in good health and CMV-seronegative.

The chain employs TRBV11-2 and TRBJ2-4, with 7 bases aligning to TRBD2. The CDR3 has 14 residues. In germline, CDR1 is SGHAT, CDR2 FQNNGV. The V gene end was trimmed by 8 bases and the J gene end by 4 bases; junction bases not matched to a gene: 8. The CDR3 loop reads CASSPLSGKNIQYF. The CDR3, as DNA: TGTGCCAGCTCCCCCCTTAGCGGGAAAAACATTCAGTACTTC.

The gene calls are TRBV5-1 and TRBJ2-1; 13 bases are a match to TRBD2. This CDR3 spans 18 amino acids. Trimming at V came to 4 bases and at J to 12 bases, leaving 19 bases not matched to a gene. CDR1 and CDR2 from the germline V gene are SGHRS and YFSETQ. CDR3 sequence: CASSTGQWRTSGSFGQFF. As DNA, the CDR3 is TGCGCCAGCAGCACCGGACAGTGGAGGACTAGCGGGAGTTTTGGGCAGTTCTTC.

V and J are TRBV28 and TRBJ2-7; D perhaps matches TRBD2 (6 bases). The germline V gene encodes CDR1 MDHEN and CDR2 SYDVKM. The CDR3 extends over 16 amino acids. V was pared by 4 bases and J by 3 bases, with 19 bases between. This chain's CDR3 is CASSSLYGGLLYEQYF. In nucleotides, the CDR3 is TGTGCCAGCAGTTCCCTTTATGGGGGACTTCTCTACGAGCAGTACTTC.

The chain carries TRBV28 and TRBJ1-5; D may be TRBD1 (5 bases). Germline CDR1 is MDHEN and CDR2 is SYDVKM. V was trimmed by 6 bases and J by 7 bases, leaving 19 bases between them. CDR3 size: 15 residues. CDR3 region: CASRGQLGGGQPQHF. The CDR3 nucleotides are TGTGCCAGCAGGGGCCAGTTGGGGGGTGGGCAGCCCCAGCATTTT.

This chain uses TRBV7-9 with TRBJ2-7; maybe TRBD2 (6 bases). The ends were cut back, 6 bases at V and 7 bases at J, with 19 bases in the middle. The CDR3 runs to 14 residues. In germline, CDR1 is SEHNR, CDR2 FQNEAQ (reference sequence). The CDR3 region has the DNA TGTGCCAGCAGTTCGGGACTCATGGTTCGGGAGCAGTACTTC. Translation gives CASSSGLMVREQYF.